Listed below are T cell receptor beta chains from one sample, sequenced in a study of CD4 T cells in relation to SARS-CoV-2 and coronaviruses. Here immunoSEQ multiplex PCR was the method, and the copy in TCRdb shows in-frame clones only, minus some. The sample consists of tens of thousands of clones, around three quarters of them appearing once. These TCRs are of unknown antigen specificity. The material sequenced was CD4+ T cells from PBMCs, cultured in vitro. These receptors all stem from a human donor in good health. CDR3s leave out the opening cysteine and the closing phenylalanine or tryptophan. The order of the fields is V gene, CDR3 length, J gene, CDR3 protein.

TRBV23-1	12	TRBJ1-1	ASSPGASGGGAF
TRBV5-8	14	TRBJ2-2	ASMANWGLNTGELF
TRBV4-1	13	TRBJ1-4	ASSPDRGRDEKLF
TRBV3-1/TRBV3-2	13	TRBJ1-1	ASSQDTGRNTEAF
TRBV7-2	12	TRBJ1-2	ASSLEGRDYGYT
TRBV9	13	TRBJ2-1	ASSRSGGLSNEQF
TRBV5-4	9	TRBJ1-2	ASRQEGGYT
TRBV10-3	12	TRBJ2-7	AISETNRQGRQY
TRBV30	11	TRBJ2-1	AWSGVETSEQF
TRBV21-1	14	TRBJ1-3	ASSRRGYFSGNTIY
TRBV2	9	TRBJ2-4	ASSFNNIQY
TRBV3-1/TRBV3-2	14	TRBJ1-2	ASTPDLSSANYGYT
TRBV6-6	12	TRBJ1-5	ASSFGQGNQPQH
TRBV7-2	12	TRBJ2-7	ASSLAGQSNEQY
TRBV7-9	16	TRBJ2-6	ASREGGLWNSGANVLT
TRBV6-2/TRBV6-3	17	TRBJ1-6	ASCPGGQASGSYNSPLH
TRBV5-1	13	TRBJ2-1	ASSVRILAVNEQF
TRBV7-3	11	TRBJ1-6	ASSPDRNSPLH
TRBV4-3	13	TRBJ1-4	ASSQEGRTYEKLF
TRBV7-2	12	TRBJ2-1	ASRAGGAVNEQF
TRBV7-9	14	TRBJ2-5	ASSFWRTSGRETQY
TRBV9	15	TRBJ2-1	ASSALGTHSSYNEQF
TRBV27	12	TRBJ1-5	ASRGGRGDQPQH
TRBV11-2	10	TRBJ2-4	ASGGGGNIQY
TRBV7-7	12	TRBJ1-1	ASSPHEGNTEAF
TRBV7-2	11	TRBJ2-1	ASSSWEQDEQF
TRBV27	18	TRBJ2-7	ASSSQGPDPSGVLVYEQY
TRBV19	12	TRBJ2-5	ASSPLSGTETQY
TRBV6-4	13	TRBJ2-7	ASSSPGLAAYEQY
TRBV28	16	TRBJ2-1	ASSLQSWGRYSYNEQF
TRBV6-2/TRBV6-3	11	TRBJ1-2	ASSPRRDYGYT
TRBV24-1	16	TRBJ2-2	ATSAGTGVSSITGELF
TRBV4-3	11	TRBJ2-1	ASSQASTNEQF
TRBV25-1	12	TRBJ2-7	ASSRGQGSYEQY